These T cell receptor beta chains were read from a single sample in a study of control samples from healthy donors and cancer patients. The data were produced by immunoSEQ multiplex PCR, yet TCRdb's version contains in-frame clones alone and is incomplete. The table has approximately 130,000 clones, roughly 87% seen once; the top ten hold over 7.5%. The sample taken for sequencing was blood. The receptors come from a man aged 40-50 years in good health. The CDR3 runs from the conserved cysteine through the conserved F or W. A D gene is named only where the DNA matches it firmly. Clone size is given for some rows only: seen once, a few or many times, or a class if the clone is expanded.

v_call	clone_size	d_call	j_call	cdr3_aa	cdr3_nt
TRBV3-1/TRBV3-2	.	.	TRBJ1-1	CASSDGRAMNTEAFF	TGTGCCAGCAGCGACGGGCGGGCGATGAACACTGAAGCTTTCTTT
TRBV2	.	TRBD2	TRBJ2-3	CASSEAVAGGEDTQYF	TGTGCCAGCAGTGAAGCAGTAGCGGGGGGAGAAGATACGCAGTATTTT
TRBV19	.	.	TRBJ2-7	CASSIDRARAYEQYF	TGTGCCAGTAGTATAGACCGGGCCCGAGCCTACGAGCAGTACTTC
TRBV6-2/TRBV6-3	.	TRBD1	TRBJ1-1	CASSQGQGITEAFF	TGTGCCAGCAGCCAAGGACAGGGGATCACTGAAGCTTTCTTT
TRBV2	.	.	TRBJ2-7	CASSERREQYF	TGTGCCAGCAGTGAACGACGAGAGCAGTACTTC
TRBV29-1	.	.	TRBJ2-5	CSLGSDGTQYF	TGCAGCCTTGGCAGCGACGGGACCCAGTACTTC
TRBV18	.	.	TRBJ1-3	CASSPAQGSGNTIYF	TGTGCCAGCTCACCGGCGCAGGGCTCTGGAAACACCATATATTTT
TRBV29-1	.	.	TRBJ2-1	CSAMDGYNEQFF	TGCAGCGCCATGGACGGCTACAATGAGCAGTTCTTC
TRBV18	.	.	TRBJ2-7	CASSPPSRGRYEQYF	TGTGCCAGCTCACCACCGAGCAGGGGCAGATACGAGCAGTACTTC
TRBV24-1	.	.	TRBJ2-1	CATSFRGFEQFF	TGTGCCACCAGTTTCCGCGGATTTGAGCAGTTCTTC
TRBV5-8	.	.	TRBJ2-5	CASSWFQETQYF	TGTGCCAGCAGCTGGTTCCAAGAGACCCAGTACTTC
TRBV2	.	TRBD2	TRBJ2-4	CASSEYYTSGPKNIQYF	TGTGCCAGCAGTGAATACTATACTAGCGGCCCCAAAAACATTCAGTACTTC
TRBV19	.	TRBD1	TRBJ1-5	CASSSAGGRGNQPQHF	TGTGCCAGTAGTTCAGCAGGGGGTAGGGGCAATCAGCCCCAGCATTTT
TRBV6-5	.	TRBD1	TRBJ2-7	CASRGTGIYEQYF	TGTGCCAGCAGAGGGACAGGGATCTACGAGCAGTACTTC
TRBV11-2	once	.	TRBJ2-1	CASSLNSVGGEQFF	TGTGCCAGCAGCTTAAACTCTGTCGGGGGTGAGCAGTTCTTC
TRBV6-5	.	.	TRBJ2-5	CASTPFGGPGETQYF	TGTGCCAGCACCCCCTTCGGGGGGCCAGGGGAGACCCAGTACTTC
TRBV4-1	.	TRBD2	TRBJ2-3	CASSQDFPELAGGSDTQYF	TGCGCCAGCAGCCAAGATTTCCCCGAACTAGCGGGGGGCTCAGATACGCAGTATTTT
TRBV14	once	.	TRBJ1-2	CASSQDRGLGGYTF	TGTGCCAGCAGCCAAGACCGGGGATTAGGGGGCTACACCTTC
TRBV12-5	.	.	TRBJ2-1	CASAGASYNEQFF	TGTGCCTCGGCAGGCGCTTCCTACAATGAGCAGTTCTTC
TRBV7-2	.	.	TRBJ1-5	CASSLDRSSNQPQHF	TGTGCCAGCAGCCTCGACAGGAGTAGCAATCAGCCCCAGCATTTT
TRBV10-2	.	.	TRBJ2-1	CASSSGLPGYNEQFF	TGCGCCAGCAGTTCAGGGTTGCCAGGCTACAATGAGCAGTTCTTC
TRBV6-1	.	TRBD2	TRBJ2-3	CASSETSGTDTQYF	TGTGCCAGCAGTGAGACTAGCGGGACAGATACGCAGTATTTT
TRBV13	.	.	TRBJ1-2	CASSRTRGHYYGYTF	TGTGCCAGCAGCAGGACCAGGGGCCACTACTATGGCTACACCTTC
TRBV18	.	.	TRBJ2-7	CASSPLDSSYEQYF	TGTGCCAGCTCACCTCTCGACAGCTCCTACGAGCAGTACTTC